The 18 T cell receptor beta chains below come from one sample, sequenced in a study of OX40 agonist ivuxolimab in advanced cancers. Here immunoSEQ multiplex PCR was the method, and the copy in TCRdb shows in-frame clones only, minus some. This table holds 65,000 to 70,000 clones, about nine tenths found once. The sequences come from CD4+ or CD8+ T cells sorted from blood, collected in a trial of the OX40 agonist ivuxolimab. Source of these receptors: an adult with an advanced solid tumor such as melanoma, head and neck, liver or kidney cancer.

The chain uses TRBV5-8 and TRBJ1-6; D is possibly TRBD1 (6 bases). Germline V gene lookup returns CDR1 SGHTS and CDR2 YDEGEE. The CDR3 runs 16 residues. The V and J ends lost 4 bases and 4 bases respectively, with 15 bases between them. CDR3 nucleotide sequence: TGTGCCAGCAGCCAAACCCCCGGACAGTATAATTCACCCCTCCACTTT. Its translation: CASSQTPGQYNSPLHF.

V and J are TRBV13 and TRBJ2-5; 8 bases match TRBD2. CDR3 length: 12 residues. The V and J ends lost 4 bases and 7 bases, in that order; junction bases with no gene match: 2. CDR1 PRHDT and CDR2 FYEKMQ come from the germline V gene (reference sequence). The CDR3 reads CASSSGGGTQYF. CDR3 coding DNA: TGTGCCAGCAGCTCCGGGGGGGGGACCCAGTACTTC.

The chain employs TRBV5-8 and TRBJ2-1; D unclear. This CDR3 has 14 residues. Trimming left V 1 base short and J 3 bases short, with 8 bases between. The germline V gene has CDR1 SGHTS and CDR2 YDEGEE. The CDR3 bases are TGTGCCAGCAGCTTGACAGCCTACTACAATGAGCAGTTCTTC. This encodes CASSLTAYYNEQFF.

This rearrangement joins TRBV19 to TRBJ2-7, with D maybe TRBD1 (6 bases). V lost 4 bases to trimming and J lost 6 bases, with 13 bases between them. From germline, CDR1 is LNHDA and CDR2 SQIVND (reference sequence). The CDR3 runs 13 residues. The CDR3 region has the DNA TGTGCCAGTAGTAATACAGGGAGTCGCGAGCAGTACTTC. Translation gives CASSNTGSREQYF. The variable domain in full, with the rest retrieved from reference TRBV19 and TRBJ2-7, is DGGITQSPKYLFRKEGQNVTLSCEQNLNHDAMYWYRQDPGQGLRLIYYSQIVNDFQKGDIAEGYSVSREKKESFPLTVTSAQKNPTAFYLCASSNTGSREQYFGPGTRLTVT.

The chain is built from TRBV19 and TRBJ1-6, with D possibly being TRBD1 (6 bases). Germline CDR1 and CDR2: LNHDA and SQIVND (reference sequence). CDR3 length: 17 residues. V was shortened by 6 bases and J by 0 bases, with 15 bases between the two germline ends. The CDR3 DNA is TGTGCCAGTAGCGTGACAGGCTCCAGCTCCTATAATTCACCCCTCCACTTT. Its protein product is CASSVTGSSSYNSPLHF.

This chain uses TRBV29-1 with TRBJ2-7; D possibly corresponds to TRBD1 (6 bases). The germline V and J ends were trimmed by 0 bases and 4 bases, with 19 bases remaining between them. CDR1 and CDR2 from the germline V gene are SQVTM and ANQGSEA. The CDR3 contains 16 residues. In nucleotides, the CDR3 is TGCAGCGTTGAAGATAACAGGGCCGGCCAGCTTTACGAGCAGTACTTC. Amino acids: CSVEDNRAGQLYEQYF.

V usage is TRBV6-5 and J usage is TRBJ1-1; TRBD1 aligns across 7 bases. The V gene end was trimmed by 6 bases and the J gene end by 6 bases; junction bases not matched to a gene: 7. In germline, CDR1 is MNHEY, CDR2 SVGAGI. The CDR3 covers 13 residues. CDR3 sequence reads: CASRRVQGAEAFF. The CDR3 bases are TGTGCCAGCAGGAGAGTCCAGGGGGCTGAAGCTTTCTTT.

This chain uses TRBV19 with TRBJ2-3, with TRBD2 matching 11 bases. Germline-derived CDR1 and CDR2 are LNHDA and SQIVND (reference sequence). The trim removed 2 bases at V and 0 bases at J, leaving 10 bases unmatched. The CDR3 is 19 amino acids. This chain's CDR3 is CASSIQSLAGAPSTDTQYF. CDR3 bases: TGTGCCAGTAGTATACAATCACTAGCGGGGGCCCCGAGCACAGATACGCAGTATTTT.

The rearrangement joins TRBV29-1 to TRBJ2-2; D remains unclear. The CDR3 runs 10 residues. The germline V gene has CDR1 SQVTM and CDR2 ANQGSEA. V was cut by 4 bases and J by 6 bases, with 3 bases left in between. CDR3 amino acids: CSVAPGELFF. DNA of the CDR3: TGCAGCGTTGCGCCCGGGGAGCTGTTTTTT.

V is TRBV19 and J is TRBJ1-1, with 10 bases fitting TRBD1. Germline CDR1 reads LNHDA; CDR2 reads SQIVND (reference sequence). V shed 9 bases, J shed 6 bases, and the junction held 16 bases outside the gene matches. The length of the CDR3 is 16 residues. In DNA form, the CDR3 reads TGTGCCAGCAACCGTTACTGGGACAGGGGTTCGTCTGAAGCTTTCTTT. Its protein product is CASNRYWDRGSSEAFF.

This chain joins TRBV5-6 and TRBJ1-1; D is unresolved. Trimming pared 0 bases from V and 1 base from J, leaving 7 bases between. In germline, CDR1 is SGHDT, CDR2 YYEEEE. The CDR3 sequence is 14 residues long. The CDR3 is CASSLGQQNTEAFF. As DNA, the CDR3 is TGTGCCAGCAGCTTGGGGCAGCAGAACACTGAAGCTTTCTTT.

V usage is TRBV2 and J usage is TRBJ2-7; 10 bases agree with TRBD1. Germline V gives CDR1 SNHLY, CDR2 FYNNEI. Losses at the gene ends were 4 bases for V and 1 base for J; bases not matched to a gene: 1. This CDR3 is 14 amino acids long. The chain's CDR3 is CASSGQGASYEQYF. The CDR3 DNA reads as TGTGCCAGCAGTGGACAGGGGGCATCCTACGAGCAGTACTTC.

As DNA, the CDR3 is TGTGCCAGCAGCTCGTTTGGGACAGGGGGCCCCCACGAGCAGTACTTC. This codes for CASSSFGTGGPHEQYF. The V and J genes are TRBV7-8 and TRBJ2-7; 12 nucleotides align to TRBD1. The germline CDR1 and CDR2 sequences are SGHVS and FQNEAQ. The CDR3 runs 16 residues. V shed 4 bases, J shed 5 bases, and the junction held 9 bases outside the gene matches.

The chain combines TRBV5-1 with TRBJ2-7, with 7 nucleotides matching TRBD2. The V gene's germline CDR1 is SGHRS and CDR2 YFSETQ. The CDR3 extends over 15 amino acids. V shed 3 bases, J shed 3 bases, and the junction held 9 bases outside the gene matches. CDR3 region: CASSSNPSGGYEQYF. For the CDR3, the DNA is TGCGCCAGCAGCTCCAACCCTAGCGGAGGCTACGAGCAGTACTTC.

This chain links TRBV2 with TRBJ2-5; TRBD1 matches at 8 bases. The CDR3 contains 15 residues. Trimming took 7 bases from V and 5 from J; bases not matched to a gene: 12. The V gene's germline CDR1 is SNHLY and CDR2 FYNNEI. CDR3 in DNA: TGTGCCAGCAATCTAGGACAGGGTGGAGTGGAGACCCAGTACTTC. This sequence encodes CASNLGQGGVETQYF.

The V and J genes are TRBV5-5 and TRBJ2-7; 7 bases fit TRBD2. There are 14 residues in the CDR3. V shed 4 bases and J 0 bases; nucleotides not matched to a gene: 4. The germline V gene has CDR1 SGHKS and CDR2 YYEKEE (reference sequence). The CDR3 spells CASSGGGPSYEQYF. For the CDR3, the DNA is TGTGCCAGCAGCGGCGGGGGACCCTCCTACGAGCAGTACTTC. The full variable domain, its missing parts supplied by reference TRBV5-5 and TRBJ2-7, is DAGVTQSPTHLIKTRGQQVTLRCSPISGHKSVSWYQQVLGQGPQFIFQYYEKEERGRGNFPDRFSARQFPNYSSELNVNALLLGDSALYLCASSGGGPSYEQYFGPGTRLTVT.

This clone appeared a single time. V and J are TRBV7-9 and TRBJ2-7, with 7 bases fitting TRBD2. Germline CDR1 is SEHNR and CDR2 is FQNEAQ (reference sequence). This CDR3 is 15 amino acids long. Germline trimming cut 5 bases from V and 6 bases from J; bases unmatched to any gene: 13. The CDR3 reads CASSPERDPPLEQYF. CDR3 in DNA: TGTGCCAGCAGCCCGGAGCGGGACCCACCCCTCGAGCAGTACTTC. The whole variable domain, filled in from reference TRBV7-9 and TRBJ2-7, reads DTGVSQNPRHKITKRGQNVTFRCDPISEHNRLYWYRQTLGQGPEFLTYFQNEAQLEKSRLLSDRFSAERPKGSFSTLEIQRTEQGDSAMYLCASSPERDPPLEQYFGPGTRLTVT.

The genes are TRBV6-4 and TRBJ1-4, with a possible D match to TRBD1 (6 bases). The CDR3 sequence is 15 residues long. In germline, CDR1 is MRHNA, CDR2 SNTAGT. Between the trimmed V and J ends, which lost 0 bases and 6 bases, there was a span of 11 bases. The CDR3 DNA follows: TGTGCCAGCAGTGACTCGGTGGCAGGGGATGAAAAACTGTTTTTT. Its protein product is CASSDSVAGDEKLFF.